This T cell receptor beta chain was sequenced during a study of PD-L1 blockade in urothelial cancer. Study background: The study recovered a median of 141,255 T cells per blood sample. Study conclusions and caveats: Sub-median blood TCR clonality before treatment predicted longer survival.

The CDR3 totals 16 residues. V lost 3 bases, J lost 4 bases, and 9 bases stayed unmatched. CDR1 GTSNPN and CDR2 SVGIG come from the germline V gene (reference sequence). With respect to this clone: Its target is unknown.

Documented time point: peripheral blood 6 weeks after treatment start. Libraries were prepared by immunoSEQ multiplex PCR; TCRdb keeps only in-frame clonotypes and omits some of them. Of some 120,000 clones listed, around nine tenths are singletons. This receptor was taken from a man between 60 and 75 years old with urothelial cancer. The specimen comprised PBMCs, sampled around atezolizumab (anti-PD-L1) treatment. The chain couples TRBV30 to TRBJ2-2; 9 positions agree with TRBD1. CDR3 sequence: CAWRRTGTGPTGELFF. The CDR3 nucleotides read TGTGCCTGGAGGCGTACCGGGACAGGGCCCACCGGGGAGCTGTTTTTT.